These 13 T cell receptor beta chains were sequenced from one sample in a study of blood T cell repertoires in COVID-19 (TCRdb year 2020). Preparation of the library involved the immunoSEQ multiplex PCR assay. TCRdb stores this immuneACCESS table with in-frame sequences only. Part of the clones is absent; in the studies checked, under half of the shortfall reflects unresolved V genes, and no reason is known for the rest. The sample table lists 150,000 to 200,000 clones, approximately 83% of them with a count of one. Of the sample, roughly 9.1% falls within the top ten clones. Sequences were obtained from peripheral blood. All receptors come from a woman aged 80 or over with active or convalescent COVID-19.

The chain recombines TRBV12-3 or TRBV12-4 with TRBJ1-2; D is undetermined. The length of the CDR3 is 12 residues. V was clipped by 6 bases and J by 3 bases, with 8 bases between them. CDR3 sequence: CASRANDYGYTF. CDR3 bases: TGTGCCAGCAGGGCAAACGACTATGGCTACACCTTC.

V usage is TRBV12-3 or TRBV12-4 and J usage is TRBJ1-1; D not resolved. The length of the CDR3 is 12 residues. Deletions cut 3 bases from V and 9 bases from J, with 11 bases between. The CDR3: CASSFPGSQAFF. CDR3 bases: TGTGCCAGCAGTTTTCCGGGGTCGCAAGCTTTCTTT.

The rearrangement links TRBV7-9 to TRBJ1-3; D is unclear. V dropped 1 base and J dropped 9 bases, with 10 bases sitting between them. CDR3 size: 13 residues. Germline CDR1 SEHNR, CDR2 FQNEAQ (reference sequence). The DNA for the CDR3 is TGTGCCAGCAGCTTAGATTCCCGAGGCACCATATATTTT. As protein: CASSLDSRGTIYF.

The rearrangement joins TRBV19 to TRBJ2-1; D perhaps matches TRBD1 (5 bases). Germline V gene data show CDR1 as LNHDA and CDR2 as SQIVND (reference sequence). The V gene lost 5 bases and the J gene lost 0 bases, with 11 bases spanning the gap. The CDR3 is made up of 15 amino acids. This CDR3 reads CASSAQQDSYNEQFF. As DNA, the CDR3 is TGTGCCAGTAGTGCGCAACAGGACTCCTACAATGAGCAGTTCTTC.

The chain combines TRBV27 with TRBJ1-1, with TRBD1 as a possible D gene (6 bases). The CDR3 totals 16 residues. Germline V CDR1 and CDR2: MNHEY, SMNVEV (reference sequence). V gave up 5 bases and J gave up 1 base, with 17 bases separating them. CDR3 sequence: CASSTQGQTWNTEAFF. As DNA, the CDR3 is TGTGCCAGCAGTACCCAGGGGCAGACATGGAACACTGAAGCTTTCTTT.

The chain uses TRBV27 and TRBJ1-1; 8 bases line up with TRBD1. The CDR3 runs 12 residues. The V gene end was trimmed by 5 bases and the J gene end by 7 bases; junction bases not matched to a gene: 3. CDR1 is MNHEY, CDR2 SMNVEV, per germline (reference sequence). As DNA, the CDR3 is TGTGCCAGCAGTCCAGGGGGCGTTGAAGCTTTCTTT. Protein product: CASSPGGVEAFF.

This chain links TRBV10-3 with TRBJ2-7; TRBD1 matches 9 bases. Germline CDR1 and CDR2: ENHRY and SYGVKD. There are 13 residues in the CDR3. After removal of 6 bases from V and 3 bases from J, the junction contained 3 bases not matched to a gene. CDR3 DNA: TGTGCCATCAGCAGGGACAGGGTCTACGAGCAGTACTTC. This sequence encodes CAISRDRVYEQYF.

The gene calls are TRBV6-8 and TRBJ1-3; 8 nucleotides align to TRBD1. The V and J ends lost 4 bases and 0 bases, in that order; junction bases with no gene match: 2. CDR1 MNHGY and CDR2 SAAAGT come from the germline V gene. The CDR3 is made up of 15 amino acids. Here the CDR3 DNA reads TGTGCCAGCAGTTTAACAGGGGGCTCTGGAAACACCATATATTTT. This sequence encodes CASSLTGGSGNTIYF.

The chain uses TRBV7-9 and TRBJ1-1; D is unclear. This CDR3 is built from 15 residues. The ends were cut back, 1 base at V and 1 base at J, with 10 bases in the middle. The germline CDR1 and CDR2 sequences are SEHNR and FQNEAQ (reference sequence). The CDR3 nucleotides are TGTGCCAGCAGCTTAGAAAATCGGGGGAACACTGAAGCTTTCTTT. Amino acids: CASSLENRGNTEAFF.

The CDR3 loop is CASSLPDRGLNGYTF. DNA for the CDR3: TGTGCCAGCAGTTTACCGGACAGGGGACTAAATGGCTACACCTTC. This chain connects TRBV28 to TRBJ1-2; 9 bases are shared with TRBD1. The CDR3 loop spans 15 amino acids. J gave up 6 bases and V 2 bases, and 7 bases lay outside the gene matches. The V gene's germline CDR1 is MDHEN and CDR2 SYDVKM.

The chain combines TRBV6-5 with TRBJ1-1, with D unclear. CDR1 and CDR2 from the germline V gene are MNHEY and SVGAGI. The CDR3 contains 15 residues. The V end lost 7 bases, the J end lost 2 bases, and 17 bases lay between the germline ends. Written as DNA, the CDR3 is TGTGCCAGCACCCAAATAGCCGGCAGTAACACTGAAGCTTTCTTT. Translating it yields CASTQIAGSNTEAFF.

The chain has TRBV19 and TRBJ1-6; the D gene is possibly TRBD1 (6 bases). The germline gives CDR1 LNHDA, CDR2 SQIVND (reference sequence). The CDR3 consists of 14 residues. Trimming stripped 9 bases from V and 9 bases from J, with 18 bases between. The CDR3 nucleotides are TGTGCCAGCCATCCGGCTGGGGGCGCTTCACCCCTCCACTTT. Its translation is CASHPAGGASPLHF.

This clone was recorded only once. The rearrangement uses TRBV11-3 and TRBJ2-7; possibly TRBD1 for D (5 bases). The CDR3 is made up of 11 amino acids. Germline lookup yields CDR1 SGHNT and CDR2 YENEEA. V was clipped by 5 bases and J by 7 bases, with 9 bases between them. The CDR3 DNA reads TGTGCCAGCAGCCTCGACAGTGAGCAGTACTTC. Its protein product is CASSLDSEQYF.